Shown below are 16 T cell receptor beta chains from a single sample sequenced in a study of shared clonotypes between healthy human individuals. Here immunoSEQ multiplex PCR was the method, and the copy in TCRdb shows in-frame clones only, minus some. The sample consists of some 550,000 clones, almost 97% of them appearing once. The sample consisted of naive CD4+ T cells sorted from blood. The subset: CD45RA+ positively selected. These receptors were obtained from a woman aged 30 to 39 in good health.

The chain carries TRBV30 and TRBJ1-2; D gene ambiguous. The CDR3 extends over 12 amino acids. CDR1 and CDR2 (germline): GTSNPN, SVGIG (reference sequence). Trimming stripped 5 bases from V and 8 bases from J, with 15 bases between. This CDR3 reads CAWDRRKGGYTF. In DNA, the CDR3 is TGTGCCTGGGATAGGAGGAAAGGGGGCTACACCTTC. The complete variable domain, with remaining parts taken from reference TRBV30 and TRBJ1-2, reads SQTIHQWPATLVQPVGSPLSLECTVEGTSNPNLYWYRQAAGRGLQLLFYSVGIGQISSEVPQNLSASRPQDRQFILSSKKLLLSDSGFYLCAWDRRKGGYTFGSGTRLTVV.

CDR3 nucleotide sequence: TGTGCCATCAGTGAGATTGTTGACTCACCCCTCCACTTT. This encodes CAISEIVDSPLHF. The chain combines TRBV10-3 with TRBJ1-6; D is undetermined. CDR3 length: 13 amino acids. CDR1 is ENHRY and CDR2 is SYGVKD in the germline V gene. V was cut by 2 bases and J by 10 bases, with 9 bases left in between.

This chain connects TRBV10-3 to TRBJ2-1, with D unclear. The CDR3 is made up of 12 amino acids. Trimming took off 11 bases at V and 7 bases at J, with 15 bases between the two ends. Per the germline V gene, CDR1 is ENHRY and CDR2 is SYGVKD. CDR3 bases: TGTGCCGCAGGAGATAGTGCAAATGAGCAGTTCTTC. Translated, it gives CAAGDSANEQFF.

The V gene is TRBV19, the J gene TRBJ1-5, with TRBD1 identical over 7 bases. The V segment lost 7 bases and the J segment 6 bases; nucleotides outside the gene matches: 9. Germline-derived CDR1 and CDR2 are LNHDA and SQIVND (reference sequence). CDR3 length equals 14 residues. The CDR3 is CASTRSRGSQPQHF. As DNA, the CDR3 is TGTGCCAGTACCCGAAGCAGGGGGTCTCAGCCCCAGCATTTT. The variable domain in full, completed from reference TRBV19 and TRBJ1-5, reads DGGITQSPKYLFRKEGQNVTLSCEQNLNHDAMYWYRQDPGQGLRLIYYSQIVNDFQKGDIAEGYSVSREKKESFPLTVTSAQKNPTAFYLCASTRSRGSQPQHFGDGTRLSIL.

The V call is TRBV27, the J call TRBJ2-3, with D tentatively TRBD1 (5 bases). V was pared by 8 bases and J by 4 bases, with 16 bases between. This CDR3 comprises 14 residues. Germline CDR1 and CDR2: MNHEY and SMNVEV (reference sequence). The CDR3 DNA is TGTGCCAGCTCCGCTAGGGGTAACGCAGATACGCAGTATTTT. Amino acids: CASSARGNADTQYF.

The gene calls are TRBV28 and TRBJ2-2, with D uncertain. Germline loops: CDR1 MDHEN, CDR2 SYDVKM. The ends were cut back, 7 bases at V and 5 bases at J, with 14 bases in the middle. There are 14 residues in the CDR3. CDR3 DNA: TGTGCCAGCAACAGAGCCCTGAAGACCGGGGAGCTGTTTTTT. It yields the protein CASNRALKTGELFF.

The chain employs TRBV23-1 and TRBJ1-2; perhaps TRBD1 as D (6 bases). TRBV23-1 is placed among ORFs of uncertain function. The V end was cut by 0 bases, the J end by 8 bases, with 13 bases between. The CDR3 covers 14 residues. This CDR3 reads CASSQSLGADGYTF. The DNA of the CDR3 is TGCGCCAGCAGTCAATCATTGGGGGCTGACGGCTACACCTTC.

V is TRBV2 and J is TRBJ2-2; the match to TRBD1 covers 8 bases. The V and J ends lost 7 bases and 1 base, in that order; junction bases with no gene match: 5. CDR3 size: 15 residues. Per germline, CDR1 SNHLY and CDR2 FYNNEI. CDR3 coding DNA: TGTGCCAGCACCGCTGGGACAGGGAACACCGGGGAGCTGTTTTTT. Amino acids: CASTAGTGNTGELFF.

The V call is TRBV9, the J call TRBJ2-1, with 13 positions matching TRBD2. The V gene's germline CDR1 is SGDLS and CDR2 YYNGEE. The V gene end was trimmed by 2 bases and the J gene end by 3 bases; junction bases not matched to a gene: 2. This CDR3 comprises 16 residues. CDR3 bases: TGTGCCAGCAGCGTCGGACTAGCGGGAGTCTACAATGAGCAGTTCTTC. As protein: CASSVGLAGVYNEQFF.

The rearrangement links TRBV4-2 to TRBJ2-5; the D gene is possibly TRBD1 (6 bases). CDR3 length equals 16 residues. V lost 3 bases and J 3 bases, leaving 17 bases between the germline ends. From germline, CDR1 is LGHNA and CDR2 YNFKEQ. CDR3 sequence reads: CASSHEQGRGKETQYF. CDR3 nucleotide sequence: TGTGCCAGCAGCCACGAACAGGGTAGGGGTAAAGAGACCCAGTACTTC.

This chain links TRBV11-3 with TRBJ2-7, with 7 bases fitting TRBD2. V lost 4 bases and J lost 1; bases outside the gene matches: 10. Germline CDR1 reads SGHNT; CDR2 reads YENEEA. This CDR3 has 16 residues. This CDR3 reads CASSSNAGVRSYEQYF. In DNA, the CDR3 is TGTGCCAGCAGCTCCAACGCGGGAGTTAGGTCCTACGAGCAGTACTTC.

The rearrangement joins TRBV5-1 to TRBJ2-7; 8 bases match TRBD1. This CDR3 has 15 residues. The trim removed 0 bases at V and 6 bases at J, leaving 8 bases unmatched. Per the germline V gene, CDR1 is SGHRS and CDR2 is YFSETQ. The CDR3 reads CASSLADRGTGEQYF. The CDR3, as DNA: TGCGCCAGCAGCTTGGCCGACAGGGGCACTGGCGAGCAGTACTTC.

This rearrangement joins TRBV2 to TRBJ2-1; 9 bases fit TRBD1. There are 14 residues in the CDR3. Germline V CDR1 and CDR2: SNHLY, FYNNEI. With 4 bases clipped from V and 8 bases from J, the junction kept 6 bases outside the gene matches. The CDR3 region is CASSARTGADEQFF. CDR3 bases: TGTGCCAGCAGTGCCCGGACAGGGGCTGATGAGCAGTTCTTC.

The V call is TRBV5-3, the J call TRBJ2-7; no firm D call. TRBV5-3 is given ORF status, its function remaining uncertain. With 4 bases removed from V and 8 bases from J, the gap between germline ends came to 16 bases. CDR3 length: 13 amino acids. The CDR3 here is CARSPTPLAKQYF. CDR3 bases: TGTGCCAGAAGCCCCACGCCGCTTGCTAAGCAGTACTTC.

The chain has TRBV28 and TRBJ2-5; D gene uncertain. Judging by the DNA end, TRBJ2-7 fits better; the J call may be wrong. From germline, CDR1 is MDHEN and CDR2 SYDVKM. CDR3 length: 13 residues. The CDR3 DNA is TGTGCCAGCAGTTACGGGCCCTCCTACGAGCAGTACTTC. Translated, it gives CASSYGPSYEQYF.

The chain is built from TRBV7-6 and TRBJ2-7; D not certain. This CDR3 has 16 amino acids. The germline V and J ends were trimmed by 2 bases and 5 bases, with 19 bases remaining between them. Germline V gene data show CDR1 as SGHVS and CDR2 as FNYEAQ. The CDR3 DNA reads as TGTGCCAGCAGCTTAAGTGTAATGCGCCCTAGGAACGAGCAGTACTTC. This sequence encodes CASSLSVMRPRNEQYF.